There are a few counts of the clone carrying this T cell receptor beta chain. What it binds is not known. CD4+ naive, central memory, regulatory and stem cell-like memory cells were sorted via CD45RO/CCR7/CD25/CD127/CD95/CD27. Populations obtained by sorting all exceeded 98% purity. The data were taken from a study of beta chain features in type 1 diabetes. V trimming: 5 bases; J trimming: 6 bases; junction bases outside the gene matches: 9. Germline V gene lookup returns CDR1 SGHTA and CDR2 FQGNSA. The CDR3 has 15 residues. Regarding the study as a whole: When VDJ junctions were examined, type 1 diabetes patients showed fewer insertions and more deletions. For Type 1 diabetes patients, all four CD4+ subsets carried TCRB CDR3s that were moderately but significantly shorter.

TCRB transcripts that were expressed got sequenced, as all of the isolated RNA had been reverse transcribed. Using immunoSEQ multiplex PCR, the repertoire was profiled, and TCRdb retains in-frame clones only, with some absent. The data contain 350,000 to 400,000 clones, around 12% of them singletons. The receptor's source is a woman aged 18-29 years with type 1 diabetes. V usage is TRBV7-2 and J usage is TRBJ2-2; 7 nucleotides match TRBD1. Material: naive CD4+ T cells from blood. Written as DNA, the CDR3 is TGTGCCAGCAGCATCGATTCAGGGGGACCCGGGGAGCTGTTTTTT. This codes for CASSIDSGGPGELFF.